This T cell receptor (beta chain) was recovered during a study of blood T cell repertoires in COVID-19. About the research overall: Both acute and convalescent COVID-19 samples were obtained from the United States, Italy and Spain. From T cells, B-cell-depleted T cells, or PBMCs came the material, which was cDNA or gDNA.

Germline CDR1 LNHDA, CDR2 SQIVND (reference sequence). This CDR3 spans 15 amino acids. Trimming removed 6 bases at V and 3 bases at J, with 15 bases between. Original data processing: Estimation of nucleated cell counts was performed using reference gene primer amplification. Profiling relied on immunoSEQ multiplex PCR, and the TCRdb table lists in-frame clones only, not all of them. V and J calls plus clone size are reproduced from that table; the DNA served to infer D and trimming. Among approximately 220,000 clones listed, 85% to 90% were seen once. J is TRBJ1-5 and V is TRBV19, with D unresolved. The clonotype comes from a man between 50 and 59 years old with acute or convalescent COVID-19. Material: peripheral blood. The CDR3 loop reads CASRTQISPNQPQHF. Written as DNA, the CDR3 is TGTGCCAGTAGAACACAGATTTCTCCCAATCAGCCCCAGCATTTT.